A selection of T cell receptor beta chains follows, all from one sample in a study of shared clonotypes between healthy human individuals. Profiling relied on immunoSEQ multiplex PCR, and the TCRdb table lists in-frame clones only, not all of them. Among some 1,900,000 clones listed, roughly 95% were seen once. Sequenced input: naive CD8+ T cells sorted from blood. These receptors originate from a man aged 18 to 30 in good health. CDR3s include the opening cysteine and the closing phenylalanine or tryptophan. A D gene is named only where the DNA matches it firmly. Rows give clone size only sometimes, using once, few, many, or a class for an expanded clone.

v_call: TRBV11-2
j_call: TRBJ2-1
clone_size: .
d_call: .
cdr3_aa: CASSLPSVVNEQFF
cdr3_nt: TGTGCCAGCAGCCTTCCTAGTGTCGTCAATGAGCAGTTCTTC

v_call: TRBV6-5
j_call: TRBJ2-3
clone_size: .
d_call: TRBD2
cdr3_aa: CASSLFGGGEEDTQYF
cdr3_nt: TGTGCCAGCAGTTTATTCGGGGGGGGCGAGGAAGATACGCAGTATTTT

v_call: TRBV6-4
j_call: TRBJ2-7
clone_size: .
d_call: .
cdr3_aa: CASSDVDGPYEQYF
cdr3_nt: TGTGCCAGCAGTGACGTTGACGGGCCCTACGAGCAGTACTTC

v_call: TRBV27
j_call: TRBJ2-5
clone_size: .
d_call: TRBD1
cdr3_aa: CASSLLGGHETQYF
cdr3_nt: TGTGCCAGCAGTTTACTAGGGGGCCACGAGACCCAGTACTTC

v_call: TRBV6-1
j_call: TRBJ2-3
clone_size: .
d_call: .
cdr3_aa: CASSVSGSTDTQYF
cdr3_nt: TGTGCCAGCAGTGTGAGCGGGAGCACAGATACGCAGTATTTT

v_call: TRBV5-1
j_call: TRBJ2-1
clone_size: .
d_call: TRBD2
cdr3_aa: CASSPGTSGGNEQFF
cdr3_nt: TGCGCCAGCAGCCCGGGGACTAGCGGGGGTAATGAGCAGTTCTTC

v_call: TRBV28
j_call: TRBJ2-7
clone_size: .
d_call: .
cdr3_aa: CASSRPTVSGASYEQYF
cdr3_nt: TGTGCCAGCTCGAGACCCACGGTGTCGGGGGCCTCCTACGAGCAGTACTTC

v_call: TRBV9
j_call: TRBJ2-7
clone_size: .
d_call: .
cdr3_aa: CASSGGPRFPYEQYF
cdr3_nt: TGTGCCAGCAGCGGCGGGCCCCGTTTCCCCTACGAGCAGTACTTC

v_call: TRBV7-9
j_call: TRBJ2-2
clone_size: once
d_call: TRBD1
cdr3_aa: CASSFGQGQFTGELFF
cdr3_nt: TGTGCCAGCAGCTTCGGTCAGGGACAGTTCACCGGGGAGCTGTTTTTT

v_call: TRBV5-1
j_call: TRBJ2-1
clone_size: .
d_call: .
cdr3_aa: CASSLVSGRDPYNEQFF
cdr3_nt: TGCGCCAGCAGCTTGGTATCGGGTAGGGACCCATACAATGAGCAGTTCTTC

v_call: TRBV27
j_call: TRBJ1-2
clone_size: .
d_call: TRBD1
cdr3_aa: CASGDRFYGYTF
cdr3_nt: TGTGCCAGCGGGGACAGGTTCTATGGCTACACCTTC

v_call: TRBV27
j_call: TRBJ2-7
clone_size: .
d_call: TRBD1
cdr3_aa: CASGTASYEQYF
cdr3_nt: TGTGCCAGCGGGACAGCCAGCTACGAGCAGTACTTC

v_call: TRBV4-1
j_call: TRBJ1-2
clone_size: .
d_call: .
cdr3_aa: CASSQDSPALGYTF
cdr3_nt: TGCGCCAGCAGCCAAGATTCCCCAGCGCTGGGCTACACCTTC

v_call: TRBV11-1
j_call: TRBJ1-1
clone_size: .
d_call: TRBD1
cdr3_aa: CASSFRRQGSEAFF
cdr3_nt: TGTGCCAGCAGCTTCCGTCGACAGGGCAGTGAAGCTTTCTTT

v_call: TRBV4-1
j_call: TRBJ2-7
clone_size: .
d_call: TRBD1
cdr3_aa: CASSPRDRVYEQYF
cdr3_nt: TGCGCCAGCAGCCCCCGGGACAGGGTATACGAGCAGTACTTC

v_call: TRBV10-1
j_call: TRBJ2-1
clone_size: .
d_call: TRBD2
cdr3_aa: CASSEGAGGDNEQFF
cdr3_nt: TGCGCCAGCAGTGAAGGGGCGGGGGGTGACAATGAGCAGTTCTTC

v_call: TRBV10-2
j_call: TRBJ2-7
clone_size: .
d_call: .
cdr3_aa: CASSVGRSSYEQYF
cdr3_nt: TGCGCCAGCAGTGTCGGACGGAGCTCCTACGAGCAGTACTTC

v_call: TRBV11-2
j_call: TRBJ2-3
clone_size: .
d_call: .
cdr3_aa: CASSPPADTQYF
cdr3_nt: TGTGCCAGCAGCCCCCCAGCAGATACGCAGTATTTT

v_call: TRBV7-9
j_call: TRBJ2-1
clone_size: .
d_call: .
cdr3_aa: CASSHEAADNEQFF
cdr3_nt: TGTGCCAGCAGCCATGAGGCTGCGGACAATGAGCAGTTCTTC

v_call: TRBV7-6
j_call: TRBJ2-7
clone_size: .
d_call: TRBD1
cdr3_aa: CASSPDRRNYEQYF
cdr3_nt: TGTGCCAGCAGCCCGGACAGGAGGAACTACGAGCAGTACTTC

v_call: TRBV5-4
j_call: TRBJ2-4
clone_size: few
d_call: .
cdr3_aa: CASSLAQKNIQYF
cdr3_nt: TGTGCCAGCAGCTTGGCACAGAAAAACATTCAGTACTTC

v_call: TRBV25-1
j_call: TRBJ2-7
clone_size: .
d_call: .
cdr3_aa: CASSELAYEQYF
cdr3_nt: TGTGCCAGCAGTGAGCTGGCCTACGAGCAGTACTTC

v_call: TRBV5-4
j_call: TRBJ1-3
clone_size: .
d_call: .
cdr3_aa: CASSLEGSSGNTIYF
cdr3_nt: TGTGCCAGCAGCTTGGAAGGGAGCTCTGGAAACACCATATATTTT

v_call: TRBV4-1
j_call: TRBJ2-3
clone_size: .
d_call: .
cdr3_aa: CASSVPGPSTDTQYF
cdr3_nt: TGCGCCAGCAGTGTACCCGGGCCTAGCACAGATACGCAGTATTTT

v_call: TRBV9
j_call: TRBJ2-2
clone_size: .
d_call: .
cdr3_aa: CASSGRLPTGELFF
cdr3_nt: TGTGCCAGCAGCGGAAGGCTTCCGACCGGGGAGCTGTTTTTT

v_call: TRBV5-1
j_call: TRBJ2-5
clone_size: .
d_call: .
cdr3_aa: CASSLEGGVGETQYF
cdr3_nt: TGCGCCAGCAGCTTGGAAGGGGGAGTCGGAGAGACCCAGTACTTC

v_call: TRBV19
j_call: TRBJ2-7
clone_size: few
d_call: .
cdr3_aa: CASSTGLAYEQYF
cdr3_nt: TGTGCCAGTAGTACGGGACTGGCCTACGAGCAGTACTTC

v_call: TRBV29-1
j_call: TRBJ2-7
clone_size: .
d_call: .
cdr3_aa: CSVDGPGGGYEQYF
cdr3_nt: TGCAGCGTTGACGGTCCAGGGGGGGGCTACGAGCAGTACTTC

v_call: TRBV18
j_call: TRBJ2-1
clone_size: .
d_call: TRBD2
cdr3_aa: CASSPPRSGRSYNEQFF
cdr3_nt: TGTGCCAGCTCACCACCGAGAAGCGGGAGGTCCTACAATGAGCAGTTCTTC

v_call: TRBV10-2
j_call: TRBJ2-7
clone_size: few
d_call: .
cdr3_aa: CASSGTYEQYF
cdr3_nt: TGCGCCAGCAGTGGGACTTACGAGCAGTACTTC

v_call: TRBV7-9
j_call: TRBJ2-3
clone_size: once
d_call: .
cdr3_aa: CASSAKLASLTDTQYF
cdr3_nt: TGTGCCAGCAGCGCCAAGCTAGCATCTTTGACGGATACGCAGTATTTT

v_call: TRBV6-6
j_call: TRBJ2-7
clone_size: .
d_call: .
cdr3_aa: CASSYSGSSYEQYF
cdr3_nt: TGTGCCAGCAGTTACTCCGGATCCTCCTACGAGCAGTACTTC

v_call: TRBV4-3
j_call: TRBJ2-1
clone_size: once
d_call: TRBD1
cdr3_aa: CASSRRDSSYNEQFF
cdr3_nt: TGCGCCAGCAGCCGACGGGACAGCTCCTACAATGAGCAGTTCTTC

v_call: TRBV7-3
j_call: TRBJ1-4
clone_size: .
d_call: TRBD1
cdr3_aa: CASSFDRDLEGEKLFF
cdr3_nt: TGTGCCAGCAGCTTTGACAGGGATCTAGAGGGTGAAAAACTGTTTTTT

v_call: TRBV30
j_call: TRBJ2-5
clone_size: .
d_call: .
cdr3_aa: CAWREGQVQQETQYF
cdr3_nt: TGTGCCTGGAGGGAGGGGCAGGTGCAACAAGAGACCCAGTACTTC

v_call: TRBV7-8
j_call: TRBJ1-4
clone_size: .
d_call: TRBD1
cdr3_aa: CASSDPDRPVREKLFF
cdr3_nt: TGTGCCAGCAGCGATCCGGACAGGCCTGTAAGAGAAAAACTGTTTTTT

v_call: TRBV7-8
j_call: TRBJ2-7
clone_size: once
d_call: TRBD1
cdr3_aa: CASSLAGQGGYEQYF
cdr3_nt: TGTGCCAGCAGCTTAGCGGGACAGGGGGGCTACGAGCAGTACTTC

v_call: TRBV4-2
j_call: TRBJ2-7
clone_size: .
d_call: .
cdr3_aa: CASSQGPQLAGLYEQYF
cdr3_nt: TGTGCCAGCAGCCAAGGACCACAGTTAGCAGGTCTCTACGAGCAGTACTTC

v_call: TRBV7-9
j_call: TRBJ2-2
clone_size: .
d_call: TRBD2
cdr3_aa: CASSLISGGNTGELFF
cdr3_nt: TGTGCCAGCAGCTTGATTAGCGGGGGGAACACCGGGGAGCTGTTTTTT

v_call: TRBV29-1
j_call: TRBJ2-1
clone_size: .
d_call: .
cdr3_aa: CSVQAVSYNEQFF
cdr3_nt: TGCAGCGTTCAGGCGGTGTCGTACAATGAGCAGTTCTTC

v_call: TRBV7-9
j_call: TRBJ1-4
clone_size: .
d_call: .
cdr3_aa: CASSPRQVGYEKLFF
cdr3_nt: TGTGCCAGCAGCCCGAGACAGGTGGGGTATGAAAAACTGTTTTTT

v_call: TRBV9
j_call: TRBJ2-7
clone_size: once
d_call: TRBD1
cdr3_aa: CASSDTTGGDEQYF
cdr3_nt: TGTGCCAGCAGCGATACCACAGGGGGCGACGAGCAGTACTTC

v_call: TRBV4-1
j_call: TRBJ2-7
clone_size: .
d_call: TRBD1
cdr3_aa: CASSQSQGTGYEQYF
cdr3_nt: TGCGCCAGCAGCCAAAGTCAAGGGACAGGCTACGAGCAGTACTTC

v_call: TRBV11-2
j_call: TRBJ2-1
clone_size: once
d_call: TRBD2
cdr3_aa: CASSLGGGAYNEQFF
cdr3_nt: TGTGCCAGCAGCTTGGGCGGGGGGGCTTACAATGAGCAGTTCTTC

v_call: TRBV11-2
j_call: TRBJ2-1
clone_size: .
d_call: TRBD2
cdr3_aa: CASSLEAGRAGYAYNEQFF
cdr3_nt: TGTGCCAGCAGCTTAGAGGCCGGGAGGGCGGGTTACGCCTACAATGAGCAGTTCTTC

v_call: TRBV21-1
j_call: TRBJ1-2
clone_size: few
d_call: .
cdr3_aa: CASSRGRGNYGYTF
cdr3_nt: TGTGCCAGCAGCAGGGGAAGGGGTAACTATGGCTACACCTTC

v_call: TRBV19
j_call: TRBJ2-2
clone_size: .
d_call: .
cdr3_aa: CASTFRGAGELFF
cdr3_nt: TGTGCCAGTACCTTCAGGGGTGCCGGGGAGCTGTTTTTT

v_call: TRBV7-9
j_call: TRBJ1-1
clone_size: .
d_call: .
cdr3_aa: CASTQWGGMNTEAFF
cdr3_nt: TGTGCCAGCACCCAATGGGGGGGAATGAACACTGAAGCTTTCTTT

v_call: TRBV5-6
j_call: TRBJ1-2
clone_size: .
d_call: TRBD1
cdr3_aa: CASGQHRGLLHGYGYTF
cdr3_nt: TGTGCCAGCGGCCAACACAGGGGGCTTCTTCATGGCTATGGCTACACCTTC

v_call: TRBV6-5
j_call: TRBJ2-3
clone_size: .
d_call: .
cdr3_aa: CASSLSLDSTDTQYF
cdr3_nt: TGTGCCAGCAGTCTCTCCCTAGACAGCACAGATACGCAGTATTTT

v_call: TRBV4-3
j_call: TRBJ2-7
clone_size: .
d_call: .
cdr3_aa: CASSQDQTYEQYF
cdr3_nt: TGCGCCAGCAGCCAAGATCAGACGTACGAGCAGTACTTC

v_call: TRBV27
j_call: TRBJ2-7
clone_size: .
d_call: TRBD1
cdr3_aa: CASSLGTGVNEQYF
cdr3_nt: TGTGCCAGCAGCCTCGGGACAGGGGTCAACGAGCAGTACTTC

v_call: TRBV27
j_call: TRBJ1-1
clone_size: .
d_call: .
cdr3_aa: CASSNIGGTEAFF
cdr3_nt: TGTGCCAGCAGTAACATCGGGGGGACTGAAGCTTTCTTT

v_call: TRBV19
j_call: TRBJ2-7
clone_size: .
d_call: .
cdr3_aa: CASSIGRGPYEQYF
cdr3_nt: TGTGCCAGTAGTATCGGGCGCGGCCCGTACGAGCAGTACTTC

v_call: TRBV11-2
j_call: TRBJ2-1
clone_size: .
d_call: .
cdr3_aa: CASRGERLNEQFF
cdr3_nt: TGTGCCAGCAGGGGGGAGCGCCTCAATGAGCAGTTCTTC